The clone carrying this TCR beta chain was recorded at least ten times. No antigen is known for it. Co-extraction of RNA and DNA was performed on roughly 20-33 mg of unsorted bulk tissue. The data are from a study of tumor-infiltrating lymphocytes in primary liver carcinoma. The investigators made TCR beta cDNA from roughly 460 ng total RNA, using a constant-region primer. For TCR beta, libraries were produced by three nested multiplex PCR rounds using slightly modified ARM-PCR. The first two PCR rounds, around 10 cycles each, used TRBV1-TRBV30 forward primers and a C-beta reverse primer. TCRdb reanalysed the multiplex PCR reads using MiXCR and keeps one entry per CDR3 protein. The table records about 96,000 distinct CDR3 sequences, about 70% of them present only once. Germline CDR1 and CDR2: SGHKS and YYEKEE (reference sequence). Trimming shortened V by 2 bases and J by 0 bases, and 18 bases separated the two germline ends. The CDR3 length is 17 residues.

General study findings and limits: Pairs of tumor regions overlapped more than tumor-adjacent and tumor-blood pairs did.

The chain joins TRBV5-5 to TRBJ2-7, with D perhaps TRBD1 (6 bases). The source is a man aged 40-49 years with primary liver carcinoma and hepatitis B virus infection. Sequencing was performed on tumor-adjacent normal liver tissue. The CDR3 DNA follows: TGTGCCAGCAGCTTTAGAACCGGGCAGGGGAGCTCCTACGAGCAGTACTTC. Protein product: CASSFRTGQGSSYEQYF.